This TCR beta chain was captured by sequencing in a study of T cells after yellow fever vaccination. The study, taken as a whole, reports: Weaker, the secondary response had a peak occurring faster, on day 5 versus 15.

V was cut by 5 bases and J by 7 bases, with 12 bases left in between. CDR1 MNHNY and CDR2 SVGAGI come from the germline V gene (reference sequence). The CDR3 sequence is 12 residues long. 5'RACE template switching added a universal primer site and UMIs to TCR cDNA. TCRdb re-analysed the 5' RACE reads in MiXCR, keeping a single row per CDR3 protein. The repertoire has roughly 250,000 distinct CDR3 sequences, 10% to 15% of them found once; the top ten carry 0.5% to 0.6%. As to this clonotype: Its antigen is undetermined.

This TCR was sampled from a man younger than 40 who received the YFV17D yellow fever vaccine. The sequences come from CD4+ T cells sorted from PBMCs, collected 45 days after the yellow fever booster vaccination. The chain is built from TRBV6-6 and TRBJ2-7; D possibly corresponds to TRBD1 (5 bases). The CDR3 coding sequence is TGTGCCAGCAGTCTACAGGAAGGGGAGCAGTACTTC. This gives the protein CASSLQEGEQYF.